These 32 T cell receptor beta chains originate from one sample sequenced in a study of cytomegalovirus exposure and HLA in healthy donors. Measured with immunoSEQ multiplex PCR; TCRdb has only the in-frame clones, and not every one. The data contain 200,000 or so clones, around 90% of them singletons. The sequenced sample consisted of PBMCs. Receptors were obtained from a young woman in good health and CMV-seronegative.

The rearrangement links TRBV10-1 to TRBJ2-3; weak D call: TRBD2 (6 bases). This CDR3 spans 13 amino acids. Per germline, CDR1 WNHNN and CDR2 SYGVQD (reference sequence). Trimming stripped 0 bases from V and 5 bases from J, with 6 bases between. The CDR3 region has the DNA TGCGCCAGCAGTGAGTCCGGGAGAGATACGCAGTATTTT. Translated, it gives CASSESGRDTQYF.

This chain connects TRBV2 to TRBJ2-5, with 9 positions matching TRBD1. V lost 6 bases and J lost 4; bases outside the gene matches: 6. From germline, CDR1 is SNHLY and CDR2 FYNNEI. There are 14 residues in the CDR3. The CDR3 bases are TGTGCCAGCAGAGGACAGGGGACGGGAGAGACCCAGTACTTC. Translating gives CASRGQGTGETQYF.

In its sample, this clone was seen a few times. J is TRBJ1-1 and V is TRBV25-1; D is uncertain. The V and J ends lost 4 bases and 0 bases respectively, with 6 bases between them. The CDR3 sequence is 13 residues long. The V gene's germline CDR1 is MGHDK and CDR2 SYGVNS. The CDR3 DNA follows: TGTGCCAGCAGTGTAGCAGTGAACACTGAAGCTTTCTTT. Protein sequence: CASSVAVNTEAFF.

The CDR3 nucleotides read TGTGCCAGTAGTATAGATCGTACAGGATATGGCTACACCTTC. Translated: CASSIDRTGYGYTF. The rearrangement uses TRBV19 and TRBJ1-2; weak D call: TRBD1 (5 bases). This CDR3 has 14 amino acids. CDR1 is LNHDA, CDR2 SQIVND, per germline (reference sequence). V lost 0 bases and J lost 5, with 10 bases in between.

The V call is TRBV30, the J call TRBJ2-7; no clear D. This CDR3 is 14 amino acids long. Trimming removed 0 bases at V and 2 bases at J, with 11 bases between. In germline, CDR1 is GTSNPN, CDR2 SVGIG (reference sequence). In DNA form, the CDR3 reads TGTGCCTGGAGTGTACGACGTGGGCCCTACGAGCAGTACTTC. This translates into CAWSVRRGPYEQYF.

J is TRBJ2-7 and V is TRBV7-6, with 11 bases lining up with TRBD1. The germline CDR1 and CDR2 sequences are SGHVS and FNYEAQ. This CDR3 is built from 15 residues. The V gene end was trimmed by 5 bases and the J gene end by 5 bases; junction bases not matched to a gene: 8. CDR3 residues: CASSMRTGGMDEQYF. DNA for the CDR3: TGTGCCAGCAGCATGAGGACAGGGGGCATGGACGAGCAGTACTTC.

This clone was picked up one time. The chain has TRBV5-1 and TRBJ1-3; 9 bases are shared with TRBD1. The V gene end was trimmed by 0 bases and the J gene end by 7 bases; junction bases not matched to a gene: 2. The CDR3 is 14 amino acids. Germline V lookup: CDR1 SGHRS, CDR2 YFSETQ. CDR3 DNA sequence: TGCGCCAGCAGCTTGGCAGGGACAGGGAACACCATATATTTT. Its translation is CASSLAGTGNTIYF. The full variable domain, with the rest looked up from reference TRBV5-1 and TRBJ1-3, is KAGVTQTPRYLIKTRGQQVTLSCSPISGHRSVSWYQQTPGQGLQFLFEYFSETQRNKGNFPGRFSGRQFSNSRSEMNVSTLELGDSALYLCASSLAGTGNTIYFGEGSWLTVV.

V usage is TRBV5-8 and J usage is TRBJ1-5; 9 nucleotides agree with TRBD1. Trimming removed 4 bases from V and 10 bases from J; junction bases left unmatched: 15. The germline V gene encodes CDR1 SGHTS and CDR2 YDEGEE. CDR3 length: 16 amino acids. The CDR3 DNA reads TGTGCCAGCAGCGCCACAGGGGGCTTTCAAGTGAAACCCCAGCATTTT. It specifies CASSATGGFQVKPQHF.

This chain connects TRBV7-8 to TRBJ1-5; D is unresolved. V was trimmed by 0 bases and J by 3 bases, leaving 12 bases between them. The CDR3 is 16 residues long. Per the germline V gene, CDR1 is SGHVS and CDR2 is FQNEAQ. DNA of the CDR3: TGTGCCAGCAGCTTAGCGGGAGGAGACCTCAATCAGCCCCAGCATTTT. Protein: CASSLAGGDLNQPQHF.

The chain carries TRBV5-4 and TRBJ2-7; D possibly corresponds to TRBD1 (6 bases). Deletions cut 3 bases from V and 2 bases from J, with 12 bases between. Germline CDR1 and CDR2: SGHNT and YYREEE (reference sequence). This CDR3 has 14 residues. The CDR3: CASSYGPGAYEQYF. The CDR3 DNA reads TGTGCCAGCAGCTACGGACCAGGGGCCTACGAGCAGTACTTC.

This clone was counted once. The J gene is TRBJ2-5, the V gene TRBV28; D may be TRBD1 (5 bases). V shed 6 bases and J shed 2 bases, with 13 bases lying between them. Per the germline V gene, CDR1 is MDHEN and CDR2 is SYDVKM. The CDR3 is 14 residues long. CDR3 in amino acids: CASRFPQVQETQYF. DNA of the CDR3: TGTGCCAGCAGATTCCCACAGGTTCAAGAGACCCAGTACTTC.

The V and J genes are TRBV5-6 and TRBJ1-5; D might be TRBD1 (5 bases). Between the trimmed V and J ends, which lost 2 bases and 5 bases, there was a span of 14 bases. The CDR3 has 15 residues. Germline values: CDR1 SGHDT, CDR2 YYEEEE. CDR3 loop: CASSFTGLNHQPQHF. The CDR3 bases are TGTGCCAGCAGCTTTACAGGCTTAAACCATCAGCCCCAGCATTTT.

The V call is TRBV19, the J call TRBJ2-7, with a possible D match to TRBD2 (6 bases). Trimming removed 7 bases from V and 4 bases from J, with 20 bases in between. This CDR3 has 15 amino acids. Germline V gives CDR1 LNHDA, CDR2 SQIVND (reference sequence). CDR3 residues: CASTSPAGDIYEQYF. For the CDR3, the DNA is TGTGCCAGTACCTCCCCAGCGGGCGATATATACGAGCAGTACTTC. The entire variable domain, with the rest obtained from reference TRBV19 and TRBJ2-7, is as follows: DGGITQSPKYLFRKEGQNVTLSCEQNLNHDAMYWYRQDPGQGLRLIYYSQIVNDFQKGDIAEGYSVSREKKESFPLTVTSAQKNPTAFYLCASTSPAGDIYEQYFGPGTRLTVT.

The chain has TRBV29-1 and TRBJ1-1, with D tentatively TRBD1 (5 bases). This CDR3 is built from 15 residues. The V and J ends lost 6 bases and 5 bases respectively, with 22 bases between them. The germline V gene encodes CDR1 SQVTM and CDR2 ANQGSEA. The CDR3 reads CSVRRIGQGGTEAFF. The CDR3 DNA reads as TGCAGCGTCCGACGTATCGGACAAGGAGGGACTGAAGCTTTCTTT.

The gene calls are TRBV19 and TRBJ2-2; 8 nucleotides line up with TRBD1. CDR1 and CDR2 (germline): LNHDA, SQIVND (reference sequence). Trimming cost V 0 bases and J 7 bases; bases outside gene matches: 7. The CDR3 spans 16 residues. CDR3 nucleotides: TGTGCCAGTAGTATAGATGGACAGGGTTTTGGCGGGGAGCTGTTTTTT. Residues: CASSIDGQGFGGELFF.

The genes are TRBV6-6 and TRBJ2-7; possible D gene TRBD2, 5 bases. The CDR3 length is 16 residues. The V gene's germline CDR1 is MNHNY and CDR2 SVGAGI (reference sequence). The V and J ends lost 0 bases and 5 bases respectively, with 17 bases between them. This CDR3 is CASSYSVRGRGHEQYF. CDR3 nucleotides: TGTGCCAGCAGTTACTCGGTTCGGGGAAGAGGGCACGAGCAGTACTTC.

The J gene is TRBJ1-1, the V gene TRBV7-9, with D hard to call. The CDR3 totals 14 residues. Germline V gene lookup returns CDR1 SEHNR and CDR2 FQNEAQ (reference sequence). V was trimmed by 8 bases and J by 3 bases, leaving 16 bases between them. As DNA, the CDR3 is TGTGCCAGCTACACCCAGGTGTTGGACACTGAAGCTTTCTTT. Amino acid sequence: CASYTQVLDTEAFF.

The rearrangement uses TRBV27 and TRBJ2-3; 7 nucleotides align to TRBD1. V shed 10 bases, J shed 0 bases, and the junction held 7 bases outside the gene matches. Germline V gene lookup returns CDR1 MNHEY and CDR2 SMNVEV (reference sequence). The CDR3 spans 14 residues. The CDR3 sequence is CATLRDSSTDTQYF. The CDR3 bases are TGTGCCACTCTCCGGGACAGTAGCACAGATACGCAGTATTTT.

This chain uses TRBV2 with TRBJ1-1, with D possibly matching TRBD1 (6 bases). The germline V and J ends were trimmed by 6 bases and 1 base, with 9 bases remaining between them. Germline CDR1 reads SNHLY; CDR2 reads FYNNEI. The CDR3 contains 13 residues. CDR3 region: CASRDRTNTEAFF. Written as DNA, the CDR3 is TGTGCCAGCAGGGACAGAACGAACACTGAAGCTTTCTTT.

The V gene is TRBV7-9, the J gene TRBJ2-7; 8 nucleotides agree with TRBD2. This CDR3 has 15 amino acids. The germline gives CDR1 SEHNR, CDR2 FQNEAQ (reference sequence). V lost 0 bases and J lost 1; bases outside the gene matches: 2. This CDR3 is CASSLASGVSYEQYF. CDR3 DNA sequence: TGTGCCAGCAGCTTAGCTAGCGGGGTGTCCTACGAGCAGTACTTC.

The chain recombines TRBV19 with TRBJ2-7, with D possibly being TRBD1 (5 bases). The CDR3 extends over 12 amino acids. Germline assignment: CDR1 LNHDA and CDR2 SQIVND (reference sequence). V gave up 3 bases and J gave up 6 bases, with 9 bases separating them. CDR3 in amino acids: CASSMGLGEQYF. DNA for the CDR3: TGTGCCAGTAGTATGGGGCTTGGCGAGCAGTACTTC.

The chain links TRBV6-4 to TRBJ2-3; D call uncertain. CDR3 length: 14 residues. Per germline, CDR1 MRHNA and CDR2 SNTAGT. V was clipped by 6 bases and J by 0 bases, with 10 bases between them. Written as DNA, the CDR3 is TGTGCCAGCAGCCCCGGTGATAGCACAGATACGCAGTATTTT. Translation: CASSPGDSTDTQYF.

This clone was seen only once. The CDR3 sequence: CASSSHLDTGDGYTF. The CDR3 DNA reads TGTGCCAGTAGTTCCCACCTGGATACAGGGGATGGCTACACCTTC. This chain connects TRBV19 to TRBJ1-2, with 7 bases identical to TRBD1. J lost 6 bases, V lost 5 bases, and 12 bases had no gene match. CDR1 is LNHDA, CDR2 SQIVND, per germline (reference sequence). This CDR3 is 15 amino acids long.

The rearrangement uses TRBV7-9 and TRBJ2-1; TRBD1 matches 8 bases. This CDR3 spans 15 amino acids. Germline assignment: CDR1 SEHNR and CDR2 FQNEAQ (reference sequence). V lost 5 bases and J lost 5; bases outside the gene matches: 8. The CDR3 protein is CASSPRQGFHNEQFF. CDR3 sequence (DNA): TGTGCCAGCAGCCCAAGACAGGGGTTCCACAATGAGCAGTTCTTC.

V gene TRBV19 combines with J gene TRBJ2-7; 8 bases line up with TRBD1. The CDR3 runs to 16 residues. Germline lookup yields CDR1 LNHDA and CDR2 SQIVND (reference sequence). The junction had 10 bases not matched to a gene; V was cut back by 6 bases and J by 0 bases. The CDR3 is CASSAGGLSSSYEQYF. In DNA, the CDR3 is TGTGCCAGTAGCGCAGGGGGCCTCTCGAGCTCCTACGAGCAGTACTTC.

This chain links TRBV6-1 with TRBJ1-2; 7 bases are a match to TRBD1. The ends lost 1 base at V and 7 bases at J; junction bases unmatched: 6. Germline assignment: CDR1 MNHNS and CDR2 SASEGT. The CDR3 spans 14 residues. In nucleotides, the CDR3 is TGTGCCAGCAGTGAAGGGAGACAGGGTTTTGGCTACACCTTC. Translating gives CASSEGRQGFGYTF.

The sample holds one count of this clone. V gene TRBV6-6 combines with J gene TRBJ2-3; possibly TRBD1 for D (6 bases). Germline CDR1 is MNHNY and CDR2 is SVGAGI (reference sequence). This CDR3 has 15 residues. With 8 bases removed from V and 3 bases from J, the gap between germline ends came to 18 bases. The CDR3 coding sequence is TGTGCCAGCGCTCTTGGCAGGGGACCGACAGATACGCAGTATTTT. Translation: CASALGRGPTDTQYF.

The V gene is TRBV7-2, the J gene TRBJ1-4, with a possible D match to TRBD1 (5 bases). The CDR3 consists of 13 residues. The V gene's germline CDR1 is SGHTA and CDR2 FQGNSA. Trimming took 3 bases from V and 8 from J, leaving 10 bases between them. CDR3 sequence: CASSFRVQEKLFF. The DNA for the CDR3 is TGTGCCAGCAGCTTCAGGGTTCAAGAAAAACTGTTTTTT. Full variable domain (remainder filled in from reference TRBV7-2 and TRBJ1-4): GAGVSQSPSNKVTEKGKDVELRCDPISGHTALYWYRQSLGQGLEFLIYFQGNSAPDKSGLPSDRFSAERTGGSVSTLTIQRTQQEDSAVYLCASSFRVQEKLFFGSGTQLSVL.

V and J are TRBV27 and TRBJ2-1; 11 nucleotides line up with TRBD2. V gave up 5 bases and J gave up 9 bases; unmatched junction bases: 9. In germline, CDR1 is MNHEY, CDR2 SMNVEV (reference sequence). This CDR3 is built from 15 residues. CDR3 loop: CASSPKLAGDVEQFF. The CDR3, as DNA: TGTGCCAGCAGTCCAAAACTAGCGGGAGATGTTGAGCAGTTCTTC.

This chain joins TRBV10-3 and TRBJ1-2; the match to TRBD1 covers 8 bases. The CDR3 length is 13 residues. Germline loops: CDR1 ENHRY, CDR2 SYGVKD. V lost 6 bases and J lost 4; bases outside the gene matches: 4. Written as DNA, the CDR3 is TGTGCCATCAGCCCGGACAGGGTCTATGGCTACACCTTC. Translating gives CAISPDRVYGYTF.

V is TRBV18 and J is TRBJ1-2; D call uncertain. Germline V gene sequence: CDR1 KGHSH, CDR2 LQKENI. This CDR3 comprises 15 residues. The V end lost 6 bases, the J end lost 8 bases, and 22 bases lay between the germline ends. The DNA of the CDR3 is TGTGCCAGCTCCCCTGAGCGCCTGTTGTTCGGAGGCTACACCTTC. It codes for CASSPERLLFGGYTF.

This clone has only a few counts. The J gene is TRBJ1-2, the V gene TRBV5-1; a possible D gene is TRBD1 (6 bases). Germline CDR1 is SGHRS and CDR2 is YFSETQ. V lost 4 bases and J lost 0, with 10 bases in between. This CDR3 is built from 14 residues. CDR3 protein: CASSRDTANYGYTF. In DNA form, the CDR3 reads TGCGCCAGCAGCCGGGACACGGCTAACTATGGCTACACCTTC. The full variable domain, its missing parts supplied by reference TRBV5-1 and TRBJ1-2, is KAGVTQTPRYLIKTRGQQVTLSCSPISGHRSVSWYQQTPGQGLQFLFEYFSETQRNKGNFPGRFSGRQFSNSRSEMNVSTLELGDSALYLCASSRDTANYGYTFGSGTRLTVV.